The present entry profiles one T cell receptor beta chain with its context. These data belong to a study of blood T cell repertoires in COVID-19. V was pared by 2 bases and J by 6 bases, with 8 bases of the junction left unmatched. Per germline, CDR1 SGDLS and CDR2 YYNGEE. The CDR3 length is 17 residues. Only in-frame clones appear in the TCRdb table, and some are missing; sequencing was by immunoSEQ multiplex PCR. The table records 390,000 or so clones, roughly 87% of them present only once. Donors were grouped by their self-reported clinical history. Recovered status in Cohort 3 required two negative PCRs, clearance, or symptom resolution.

The TCR sequence derives from a woman in her forties or fifties who had recovered from COVID-19. The J gene is TRBJ2-3, the V gene TRBV9; 14 nucleotides agree with TRBD2. What was sequenced was PBMCs or T cells enriched from blood (not recorded which). This CDR3 reads CASSVGTSGRFEDTQYF. In DNA, the CDR3 is TGTGCCAGCAGCGTGGGGACTAGCGGGAGATTCGAGGATACGCAGTATTTT.